This TCR beta chain was sequenced during a study of cytomegalovirus exposure and HLA in healthy donors. Germline CDR1 KGHSH, CDR2 LQKENI. V lost 0 bases to trimming and J lost 4 bases, with 12 bases between them. CDR3 length equals 16 residues. With 60 Vbeta and 13 Jbeta primers, the PCR was carried out. Sequencing used immunoSEQ multiplex PCR; TCRdb keeps in-frame clones, though not all of them. The sample includes over 150,000 clones, 65% to 85% seen only once; the top ten take 2.9%. Sequencing was done on a sample of PBMCs. The V call is TRBV18, the J call TRBJ2-2, with TRBD1 as a possible D gene (6 bases). The TCR comes from a woman aged 25 to 39 in good health and CMV-seronegative. Here the CDR3 DNA reads TGTGCCAGCTCACCACCTGGGACATTGGGCACCGGGGAGCTGTTTTTT. As protein: CASSPPGTLGTGELFF. Using reference TRBV18 and TRBJ2-2 for the parts outside the CDR3, the full variable domain is NAGVMQNPRHLVRRRGQEARLRCSPMKGHSHVYWYRQLPEEGLKFMVYLQKENIIDESGMPKERFSAEFPKEGPSILRIQQVVRGDSAAYFCASSPPGTLGTGELFFGEGSRLTVL.